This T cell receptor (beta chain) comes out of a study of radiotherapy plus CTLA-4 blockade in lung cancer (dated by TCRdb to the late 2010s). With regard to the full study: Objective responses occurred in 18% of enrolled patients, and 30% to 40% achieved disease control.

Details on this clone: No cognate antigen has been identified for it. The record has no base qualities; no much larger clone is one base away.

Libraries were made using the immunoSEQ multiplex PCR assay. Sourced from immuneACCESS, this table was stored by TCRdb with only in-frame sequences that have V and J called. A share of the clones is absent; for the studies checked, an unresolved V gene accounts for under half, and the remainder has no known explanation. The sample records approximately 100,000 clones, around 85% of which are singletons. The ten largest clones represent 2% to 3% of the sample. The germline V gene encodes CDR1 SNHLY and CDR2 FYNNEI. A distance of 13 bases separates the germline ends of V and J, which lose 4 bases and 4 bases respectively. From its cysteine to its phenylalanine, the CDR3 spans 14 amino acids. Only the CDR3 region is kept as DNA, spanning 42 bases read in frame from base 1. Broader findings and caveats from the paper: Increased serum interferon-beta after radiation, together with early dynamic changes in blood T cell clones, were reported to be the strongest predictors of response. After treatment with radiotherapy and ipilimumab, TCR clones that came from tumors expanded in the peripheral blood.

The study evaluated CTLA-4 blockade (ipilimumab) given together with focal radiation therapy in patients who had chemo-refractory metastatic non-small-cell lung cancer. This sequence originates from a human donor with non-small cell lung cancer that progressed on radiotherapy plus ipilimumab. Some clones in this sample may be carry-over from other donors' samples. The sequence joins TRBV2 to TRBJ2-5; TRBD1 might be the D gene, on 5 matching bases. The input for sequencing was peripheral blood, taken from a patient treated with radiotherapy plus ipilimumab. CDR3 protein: CASSVESGPETQYF. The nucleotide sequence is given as TGTGCCAGCAGTGTTGAGTCAGGGCCAGAGACCCAGTACTTC.